The 3 T cell receptor beta chains given below trace back to one sample, sequenced in a study of blood T cells in healthy people across ages (dated by TCRdb to the mid-2010s). Library preparation used 5' RACE. This sample was sequenced with an Illumina HiSeq 2500. A second PCR of roughly 7 to 12 cycles was run with a J-beta primer mix and a sample-barcoded 5' primer. TCRdb reran the public reads through fastp at Q25 and MiXCR, keeping productive beta chains. Entries are consolidated by CDR3 protein sequence, retaining the most common genes and DNA. The sample profile shows about 1 million distinct CDR3 sequences; roughly 45% of them were found once. The top ten clones comprise about 20% of the sample. Sequenced input: blood. The origin of the receptors is a woman aged 55-70 years in good health.

The J gene is TRBJ2-7, the V gene TRBV20-1; D is perhaps TRBD2 (5 bases). V was trimmed by 5 bases and J by 6 bases, leaving 29 bases between them. The CDR3 is made up of 17 amino acids. The germline CDR1 and CDR2 sequences are DFQATT and SNEGSKA (reference sequence). Here the CDR3 DNA reads TGCAGTGCTGCGGGCGGTGGAAAAGGGCTAGTACAAGGCGAGCAGTACTTC. This encodes CSAAGGGKGLVQGEQYF.

This clonotype has a single count. The chain recombines TRBV10-1 with TRBJ2-2; no definite D call. V lost 6 bases, J lost 4 bases, and 9 bases lay in between. Germline values: CDR1 WNHNN, CDR2 SYGVQD (reference sequence). This CDR3 is built from 13 residues. The CDR3 sequence: CASSTFATGELFF. The CDR3 DNA reads TGCGCCAGCAGCACATTCGCCACCGGGGAGCTGTTTTTT.

The sample holds many counts of this clonotype. The chain recombines TRBV7-9 with TRBJ2-7; 7 nucleotides agree with TRBD1. Germline lookup yields CDR1 SEHNR and CDR2 FQNEAQ (reference sequence). The CDR3 totals 12 residues. Trimming took 5 bases from V and 4 from J; bases not matched to a gene: 2. As DNA, the CDR3 is TGTGCCAGCAGCGCCAGGGGGTACGAGCAGTACTTC. Its translation is CASSARGYEQYF.